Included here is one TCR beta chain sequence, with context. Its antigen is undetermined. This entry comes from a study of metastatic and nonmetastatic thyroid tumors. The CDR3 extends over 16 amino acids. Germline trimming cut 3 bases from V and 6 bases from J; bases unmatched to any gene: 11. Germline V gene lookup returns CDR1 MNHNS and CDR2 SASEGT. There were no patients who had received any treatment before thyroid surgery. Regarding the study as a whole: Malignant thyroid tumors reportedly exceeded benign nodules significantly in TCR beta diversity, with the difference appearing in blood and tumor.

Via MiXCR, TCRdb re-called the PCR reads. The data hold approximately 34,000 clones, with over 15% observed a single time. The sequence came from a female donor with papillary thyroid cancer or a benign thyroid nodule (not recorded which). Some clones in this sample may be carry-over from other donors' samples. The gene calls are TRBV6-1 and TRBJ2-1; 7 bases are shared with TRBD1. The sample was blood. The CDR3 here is CASSDDGQAASNEQFF. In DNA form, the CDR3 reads TGTGCCAGCAGTGACGACGGACAGGCAGCTTCCAATGAGCAGTTCTTC.